A single sample is the source of the 31 T cell receptor beta chains below, sequenced in a study of CXCR3-negative and CXCR3-positive naive CD8 T cells (dated by TCRdb to between 2019 and 2020). TCRdb lists the instrument as NextSeq 550. The Human TCR Profiling Kit (MiLaboratory) was used to make UMI-labeled 5' RACE TRB cDNA libraries. TCRdb reprocessed the public reads and reports one entry per CDR3 protein sequence, without DNA. This sample's clone table shows some 49,000 distinct CDR3 sequences. Approximately 2.5% of the sample belongs to the ten largest clones. The sample taken for sequencing was naive CXCR3- CD8+ T cells from blood. This specimen's cell subset or site label, per the study, means: CD45RO-CCR7+CD27+CD95- naive CD8+ T cells lacking CXCR3 (TNR3-). All receptors derive from a human donor in good health. Some clones in this sample may be carry-over from other donors' samples.

The chain uses TRBV7-2 and TRBJ1-1; TCRdb gives TRBD1 as the D gene, but with no DNA this cannot be confirmed. Per the germline V gene, CDR1 is SGHTA and CDR2 is FQGNSA. This CDR3 spans 13 amino acids. The CDR3 loop is CASSYRGVTEAFF.

The chain joins TRBV6-2 or TRBV6-3 to TRBJ2-2. Germline V gives CDR1 MNHEY, CDR2 SVGEGT. This CDR3 comprises 15 residues. This chain's CDR3 is CVSSYAGTNTGELFF.

The chain combines TRBV29-1 with TRBJ2-1; the TCRdb call, TRBD1, lacks DNA for checking. The CDR3 spans 13 residues. Germline CDR1 reads SQVTM; CDR2 reads ANQGSEA. The CDR3 is CSPIGAGNNEQFF.

The chain couples TRBV29-1 to TRBJ2-1; TCRdb's assignment of TRBD1 cannot be checked, as there is no DNA. This CDR3 is built from 11 residues. Germline V lookup: CDR1 SQVTM, CDR2 ANQGSEA. This chain's CDR3 is CTYGGNNEQFF.

J is TRBJ2-1 and V is TRBV6-2 or TRBV6-3; TCRdb returns TRBD2, unconfirmable since there is no DNA. CDR3 length: 15 residues. Germline CDR1 reads MNHEY; CDR2 reads SVGEGT. CDR3 sequence: CASTRGREPYNEQFF.

V and J are TRBV7-6 and TRBJ1-5; TCRdb calls TRBD1, which cannot be checked without DNA. This CDR3 has 15 amino acids. Per germline, CDR1 SGHVS and CDR2 FNYEAQ. CDR3 sequence reads: CASSLGGGANQPQHF.

The chain links TRBV29-1 to TRBJ2-1; lacking DNA, the TRBD2 call made by TCRdb goes unchecked. The CDR3 sequence is 13 residues long. The germline gives CDR1 SQVTM, CDR2 ANQGSEA. The CDR3: CSSRTSGYNEQFF.

CDR3 sequence reads: CASSQDRAGGPSEQYF. The chain joins TRBV4-3 to TRBJ2-7; TCRdb's D call, TRBD2, is unchecked because there is no DNA. This CDR3 has 16 residues. Germline CDR1 and CDR2: LGHNA and YSLEER.

The rearrangement joins TRBV5-6 to TRBJ2-5; without DNA, the TCRdb call of TRBD1 cannot be checked. Per the germline V gene, CDR1 is SGHDT and CDR2 is YYEEEE. The CDR3 runs 13 residues. CDR3 sequence reads: CASSPGTSGTQYF.

The CDR3 is CASGPDGYEQYF. The V gene is TRBV12-5, the J gene TRBJ2-7. The CDR3 length is 12 residues. The germline CDR1 and CDR2 sequences are LGHNT and FRNRAP.

The chain links TRBV6-2 or TRBV6-3 to TRBJ2-7; the TRBD1 assignment by TCRdb is unverifiable without DNA. Germline CDR1 reads MNHEY; CDR2 reads SVGEGT. CDR3 size: 14 residues. CDR3 residues: CASSFLGQNYEQYF.

The genes are TRBV5-5 and TRBJ1-6; no DNA is available, so the TRBD1 call from TCRdb remains unchecked. Germline V CDR1 and CDR2: SGHKS, YYEKEE (reference sequence). The CDR3 totals 16 residues. The CDR3 sequence is CASSGRDNPYNSPLHF.

This chain joins TRBV5-4 and TRBJ2-5. From germline, CDR1 is SGHNT and CDR2 YYREEE (reference sequence). This CDR3 has 14 amino acids. CDR3: CASSLGVNQETQYF. Combining the CDR3 with reference TRBV5-4 and TRBJ2-5 gives the whole variable domain ETGVTQSPTHLIKTRGQQVTLRCSSQSGHNTVSWYQQALGQGPQFIFQYYREEENGRGNFPPRFSGLQFPNYSSELNVNALELDDSALYLCASSLGVNQETQYFGPGTRLLVL.

V gene TRBV28 combines with J gene TRBJ2-2. This CDR3 is 16 amino acids long. The V gene's germline CDR1 is MDHEN and CDR2 SYDVKM. The chain's CDR3 is CASSLFRTRNTGELFF.

The chain employs TRBV6-2 or TRBV6-3 and TRBJ2-1; TCRdb lists TRBD2, though no DNA is available to test this call. Germline assignment: CDR1 MNHEY and CDR2 SVGEGT. CDR3 length: 21 amino acids. The CDR3 region is CASSSYPRTSGGESSYNEQFF.

The chain employs TRBV10-3 and TRBJ2-5; TCRdb selects TRBD1, and the lack of DNA leaves this call unchecked. The CDR3 loop spans 14 amino acids. The germline CDR1 and CDR2 sequences are ENHRY and SYGVKD. CDR3 residues: CAISEEQGQETQYF.

The rearrangement joins TRBV7-9 to TRBJ2-1; absent DNA, TCRdb's TRBD2 call cannot be checked. Germline V gene lookup returns CDR1 SEHNR and CDR2 FQNEAQ (reference sequence). There are 17 residues in the CDR3. The CDR3 loop reads CASSLPDSGSTYNEQFF.

The chain employs TRBV28 and TRBJ2-1. Looked up from germline, CDR1 is MDHEN and CDR2 is SYDVKM. The CDR3 is 15 residues long. CDR3 in amino acids: CASSLQRTHGDEQFF.

This chain links TRBV5-8 with TRBJ2-1. CDR1 is SGHTS and CDR2 is YDEGEE in the germline V gene. The CDR3 spans 15 residues. CDR3 sequence: CASSLDRGGYNEQFF.

Here the CDR3 reads CASSLDIYPTGANVLTF. The chain employs TRBV7-6 and TRBJ2-6. The germline CDR1 and CDR2 sequences are SGHVS and FNYEAQ. This CDR3 spans 17 amino acids.

This sequence joins TRBV7-9 and TRBJ2-7; TCRdb outputs TRBD1, but without DNA this stays unchecked. Germline V gene sequence: CDR1 SEHNR, CDR2 FQNEAQ (reference sequence). The CDR3 has 12 amino acids. The CDR3 loop is CASRSRASEQYF.

V and J are TRBV29-1 and TRBJ1-1; the TRBD1 assignment by TCRdb is unverifiable without DNA. Germline V gene sequence: CDR1 SQVTM, CDR2 ANQGSEA. CDR3 size: 14 residues. CDR3 loop: CSVGELWGISEAFF.

V gene TRBV20-1 combines with J gene TRBJ2-7; TCRdb proposes TRBD1, but this gene call is untestable without DNA. The CDR3 is 14 amino acids. Germline V CDR1 and CDR2: DFQATT, SNEGSKA (reference sequence). The CDR3 sequence: CSCQGDYISYEQYF.

The chain combines TRBV12-3 or TRBV12-4 with TRBJ2-3; no DNA is available, so the TRBD1 call from TCRdb remains unchecked. This CDR3 comprises 15 residues. CDR3 sequence reads: CASNLGAFRTDTQYF.

The chain is built from TRBV4-2 and TRBJ2-2; absent DNA, TCRdb's TRBD1 call cannot be checked. Germline lookup yields CDR1 LGHNA and CDR2 YNFKEQ. This CDR3 has 15 amino acids. CDR3 loop: CASSQFFPGTGELFF.

This sequence joins TRBV4-2 and TRBJ1-2; there is no DNA to check the TCRdb D call of TRBD1. The CDR3 loop spans 16 amino acids. Germline V CDR1 and CDR2: LGHNA, YNFKEQ. The CDR3 region is CASSQVVTGGNYGYTF.

The J gene is TRBJ2-1, the V gene TRBV5-1; the TRBD2 assignment by TCRdb is unverifiable without DNA. Looked up from germline, CDR1 is SGHRS and CDR2 is YFSETQ. The CDR3 has 16 amino acids. CDR3: CASSARPLARYNEQFF.

This chain links TRBV5-1 with TRBJ2-7; absent DNA, TCRdb's TRBD2 call cannot be checked. Germline V gives CDR1 SGHRS, CDR2 YFSETQ. This CDR3 region has 14 residues. CDR3 amino acids: CASSLNLAAYEQYF.

The genes are TRBV9 and TRBJ2-1; TCRdb reports TRBD2, a call that lacks DNA to check it against. Germline V gene sequence: CDR1 SGDLS, CDR2 YYNGEE. This CDR3 contains 16 residues. CDR3 in amino acids: CASSSASGEPYNEQFF.

The V and J genes are TRBV12-1 and TRBJ1-2. TRBV12-1 constitutes a pseudogene. This CDR3 spans 12 amino acids. Here the CDR3 reads CASSPERYGYTF.

V is TRBV11-2 and J is TRBJ2-7; TCRdb calls TRBD1, which cannot be checked without DNA. CDR1 is SGHAT and CDR2 is FQNNGV in the germline V gene. The CDR3 loop spans 17 amino acids. CDR3 region: CASSPGPRGTVSYEQYF.